This passage covers 10 T cell receptor beta chains from one sample sequenced in a study of cytomegalovirus exposure and HLA in healthy donors. Assay: immunoSEQ multiplex PCR; the TCRdb copy retains only in-frame clones and omits some. This sample yields about 160,000 clones, of which 95% to 96% are seen a single time; approximately 0.82% belongs to the top ten. Sequenced material: PBMCs. Receptor source: a woman between 18 and 30 years old in good health and CMV-seronegative.

The genes are TRBV18 and TRBJ1-4, with 9 positions matching TRBD1. This CDR3 comprises 15 residues. Germline-derived CDR1 and CDR2 are KGHSH and LQKENI. After removal of 3 bases from V and 5 bases from J, the junction contained 4 bases not matched to a gene. The CDR3 nucleotides read TGTGCCAGCTCACCCCTGGGGACAGGGAATGAAAAACTGTTTTTT. Its protein product is CASSPLGTGNEKLFF.

This sequence joins TRBV5-4 and TRBJ1-4, with 12 nucleotides matching TRBD1. Germline V gene lookup returns CDR1 SGHNT and CDR2 YYREEE (reference sequence). V trimming: 4 bases; J trimming: 8 bases; junction bases outside the gene matches: 6. This CDR3 region has 15 residues. CDR3 loop: CASSPVGTGGEKLFF. CDR3 coding DNA: TGTGCCAGCAGCCCGGTGGGGACAGGGGGCGAAAAACTGTTTTTT.

Here the CDR3 DNA reads TGTGCCAGCAGCCAACCGGGACTAGCGGGGGGCCTCTACAATGAGCAGTTCTTC. Protein sequence: CASSQPGLAGGLYNEQFF. The chain is built from TRBV4-2 and TRBJ2-1; 15 positions agree with TRBD2. CDR3 length: 18 residues. Germline V gives CDR1 LGHNA, CDR2 YNFKEQ. V was clipped by 2 bases and J by 3 bases; unmatched bases: 5.

V is TRBV29-1 and J is TRBJ2-3; D might be TRBD2 (7 bases). Germline V gene lookup returns CDR1 SQVTM and CDR2 ANQGSEA. V was clipped by 4 bases and J by 2 bases, with 13 bases between them. The CDR3 runs to 14 residues. The CDR3 here is CSVVGGAATDTQYF. CDR3 nucleotide sequence: TGCAGCGTTGTTGGGGGGGCGGCCACAGATACGCAGTATTTT.

This clone came up once. CDR3 DNA sequence: TGTGCCAGCAGCTTAGCATTCTCTAGCGGGGTCCCCTACGAGCAGTACTTC. Encoded protein: CASSLAFSSGVPYEQYF. The chain uses TRBV7-2 and TRBJ2-7; 9 nucleotides align to TRBD2. The CDR3 is 17 residues long. Germline V gives CDR1 SGHTA, CDR2 FQGNSA. V shed 0 bases and J 2 bases; nucleotides not matched to a gene: 8.

The rearrangement joins TRBV7-3 to TRBJ2-1; a possible D gene is TRBD2 (5 bases). Germline V gene sequence: CDR1 SGHTA, CDR2 FQGTGA. This CDR3 comprises 14 residues. V was pared by 8 bases and J by 4 bases, with 15 bases between. The CDR3: CASPGKGGYNEQFF. Here the CDR3 DNA reads TGTGCCAGCCCCGGGAAGGGCGGTTACAATGAGCAGTTCTTC.

DNA of the CDR3: TGTGCCAGCAGCCCTGGGACAGGGGCCTACGAGCAGTACTTC. It yields the protein CASSPGTGAYEQYF. This chain uses TRBV5-4 with TRBJ2-7; the match to TRBD1 covers 10 bases. CDR3 size: 14 residues. Germline V gives CDR1 SGHNT, CDR2 YYREEE (reference sequence). The trim removed 4 bases at V and 2 bases at J, leaving 3 bases unmatched.

This chain links TRBV7-6 with TRBJ1-1; no reliable D call. The germline V gene encodes CDR1 SGHVS and CDR2 FNYEAQ. The CDR3 totals 13 residues. V dropped 4 bases and J dropped 2 bases, with 8 bases sitting between them. The CDR3 reads CASSSSHNTEAFF. In DNA, the CDR3 is TGTGCCAGCAGCTCGAGCCATAACACTGAAGCTTTCTTT.

This chain joins TRBV5-5 and TRBJ2-5; the match to TRBD1 covers 7 bases. The CDR3 is 14 amino acids. The germline CDR1 and CDR2 sequences are SGHKS and YYEKEE (reference sequence). V shed 2 bases, J shed 5 bases, and the junction held 6 bases outside the gene matches. This CDR3 is CASSLRQGGETQYF. As DNA, the CDR3 is TGTGCCAGCAGCTTAAGACAGGGTGGGGAGACCCAGTACTTC. Full variable domain (remainder filled in from reference TRBV5-5 and TRBJ2-5): DAGVTQSPTHLIKTRGQQVTLRCSPISGHKSVSWYQQVLGQGPQFIFQYYEKEERGRGNFPDRFSARQFPNYSSELNVNALLLGDSALYLCASSLRQGGETQYFGPGTRLLVL.

The genes are TRBV9 and TRBJ2-5; tentative D call: TRBD2 (6 bases). CDR3 length: 16 residues. Germline V gene lookup returns CDR1 SGDLS and CDR2 YYNGEE. The V gene lost 4 bases and the J gene lost 0 bases, with 16 bases spanning the gap. The CDR3 nucleotides read TGTGCCAGCAGCATGTCCATAGGCGGGGACCAAGAGACCCAGTACTTC. This sequence encodes CASSMSIGGDQETQYF. Using reference TRBV9 and TRBJ2-5 for the parts outside the CDR3, the full variable domain is DSGVTQTPKHLITATGQRVTLRCSPRSGDLSVYWYQQSLDQGLQFLIQYYNGEERAKGNILERFSAQQFPDLHSELNLSSLELGDSALYFCASSMSIGGDQETQYFGPGTRLLVL.